What follows are 21 T cell receptor beta chains derived from one specimen sequenced in a study of T-cell reconstitution after alpha-beta-depleted transplantation in children. Unique molecular identifiers were built into the TCRbeta library. From the PCR reads, TCRdb called clonotypes with MiXCR, one entry per CDR3 protein. The sample has 25,000 or so distinct CDR3 sequences, 18% seen once. The material sequenced was PBMCs, mostly from graft donor cells, taken 60 days after TCRalphabeta/CD19-depleted stem cell transplant. The receptors stem from a male patient aged 2-10 years who had a stem cell transplant for acute lymphoblastic leukemia, so the T cells may come from the graft donor.

The table lists this clonotype with a few counts. The chain employs TRBV4-3 and TRBJ1-2; D possibly corresponds to TRBD1 (5 bases). The CDR3 is 15 residues long. V lost 1 base and J 2 bases, leaving 11 bases between the germline ends. Germline V gene sequence: CDR1 LGHNA, CDR2 YSLEER. CDR3 DNA sequence: TGCGCCAGCAGCCAAGTGGGAACAGGCAACTATGGCTACACCTTC. Amino acids: CASSQVGTGNYGYTF.

This clonotype has at least ten counts. The chain couples TRBV10-3 to TRBJ2-7; TRBD2 matches at 12 bases. This CDR3 has 13 residues. Germline V gene sequence: CDR1 ENHRY, CDR2 SYGVKD. V shed 11 bases, J shed 6 bases, and the junction held 8 bases outside the gene matches. The CDR3 DNA reads TGTGCCCTAGCGGGAGGGATAACGGGCGAGCAGTACTTC. Translating it yields CALAGGITGEQYF.

This clonotype was detected only a few times. The chain recombines TRBV20-1 with TRBJ1-5, with 8 bases identical to TRBD1. Germline CDR1 DFQATT, CDR2 SNEGSKA (reference sequence). The CDR3 contains 16 residues. V gave up 3 bases and J gave up 5 bases; unmatched junction bases: 12. The CDR3 region is CSASPPGTGFDQPQHF. CDR3 sequence (DNA): TGCAGTGCTAGCCCCCCCGGGACAGGCTTCGATCAGCCCCAGCATTTT.

The chain's CDR3 is CASRGGSRYTQYF. The CDR3 nucleotides are TGTGCCAGCAGGGGGGGCAGCAGATATACGCAGTATTTT. J is TRBJ2-3 and V is TRBV28; D tentatively fits TRBD1 or TRBD2 (6 bases each). CDR1 MDHEN and CDR2 SYDVKM come from the germline V gene. The CDR3 is made up of 13 amino acids. The V gene lost 6 bases and the J gene lost 7 bases, with 14 bases spanning the gap. The variable domain in full, with the rest retrieved from reference TRBV28 and TRBJ2-3, is DVKVTQSSRYLVKRTGEKVFLECVQDMDHENMFWYRQDPGLGLRLIYFSYDVKMKEKGDIPEGYSVSREKKERFSLILESASTNQTSMYLCASRGGSRYTQYFGPGTRLTVL.

V gene TRBV29-1 combines with J gene TRBJ1-5; possible D gene TRBD1, 5 bases. This CDR3 is 16 amino acids long. V was trimmed by 4 bases and J by 0 bases, leaving 16 bases between them. Germline V CDR1 and CDR2: SQVTM, ANQGSEA. CDR3 DNA: TGCAGCGTTGTTGAGACGGGACCTTATAGCAATCAGCCCCAGCATTTT. Its translation: CSVVETGPYSNQPQHF.

The chain couples TRBV11-2 to TRBJ2-1; 14 bases align to TRBD2. This CDR3 comprises 16 residues. Per the germline V gene, CDR1 is SGHAT and CDR2 is FQNNGV. Trimming cost V 5 bases and J 8 bases; bases outside gene matches: 8. CDR3 sequence (DNA): TGTGCCAGCAGCCACACGACTAGCGGGGGGGCGTATGAGCAGTTCTTC. It translates to CASSHTTSGGAYEQFF.

This chain links TRBV6-4 with TRBJ2-7; D is possibly TRBD2 (6 bases). Germline V lookup: CDR1 MRHNA, CDR2 SNTAGT. The CDR3 runs 13 residues. The V gene lost 6 bases and the J gene lost 2 bases, with 11 bases spanning the gap. The CDR3 here is CASRGGDPYEQYV. CDR3 in DNA: TGTGCCAGCAGAGGCGGGGACCCCTACGAGCAGTACGTC.

This clonotype was seen ten or more times. This chain joins TRBV30 and TRBJ1-1, with D hard to call. The germline V and J ends were trimmed by 3 bases and 5 bases, with 7 bases remaining between them. Per the germline V gene, CDR1 is GTSNPN and CDR2 is SVGIG (reference sequence). This CDR3 has 11 residues. The CDR3 DNA reads TGTGCCTGGAGGAAGGGAACTGAAGCTTTCTTT. This sequence encodes CAWRKGTEAFF.

This clonotype has a count of ten or more. V usage is TRBV7-9 and J usage is TRBJ2-1, with TRBD2 as a possible D gene (7 bases). The V gene's germline CDR1 is SEHNR and CDR2 FQNEAQ (reference sequence). CDR3 length: 14 amino acids. The germline V and J ends were trimmed by 5 bases and 10 bases, with 18 bases remaining between them. This CDR3 is CASSGGALLIEQFF. The CDR3 bases are TGTGCCAGCAGCGGGGGGGCCCTTTTAATCGAGCAGTTCTTC.

This chain connects TRBV12-3 or TRBV12-4 to TRBJ2-1; 14 positions agree with TRBD2. V lost 5 bases, J lost 15 bases, and 9 bases stayed unmatched. The CDR3 covers 14 residues. The CDR3 DNA is TGTGCCAGCAGTCTCCCGGGACTAGCGGGAGCGATGTTCTTC. It encodes CASSLPGLAGAMFF.

This clonotype was seen only a few times. V gene TRBV5-6 combines with J gene TRBJ2-5, with unresolved D. The V gene lost 1 base and the J gene lost 5 bases, with 9 bases spanning the gap. CDR1 is SGHDT and CDR2 is YYEEEE in the germline V gene. This CDR3 contains 13 residues. CDR3 DNA sequence: TGTGCCAGCAGCTTGAGACCGGGCGAGACCCAGTACTTC. Residues: CASSLRPGETQYF.

This clonotype showed up just a few times. The CDR3 loop reads CASSQASTDTQYF. The CDR3 DNA reads TGTGCCAGCAGCCAAGCTTCCACAGATACGCAGTATTTT. V usage is TRBV4-2 and J usage is TRBJ2-3; D is ambiguous. The germline CDR1 and CDR2 sequences are LGHNA and YNFKEQ. The V gene lost 1 base and the J gene lost 2 bases, with 4 bases spanning the gap. The CDR3 has 13 amino acids.

The CDR3 is CASSQGFGTPSTDTQYF. The DNA of the CDR3 is TGCGCCAGCAGCCAAGGTTTCGGGACCCCAAGCACAGATACGCAGTATTTT. This chain joins TRBV4-3 and TRBJ2-3; possibly TRBD1 or TRBD2 for D (5 bases each). CDR1 and CDR2 (germline): LGHNA, YSLEER. The CDR3 length is 17 residues. The V and J ends lost 1 base and 0 bases respectively, with 14 bases between them.

The CDR3 protein is CASSSRGANTGELFF. DNA of the CDR3: TGCGCCAGCAGCAGCAGAGGGGCGAACACCGGGGAGCTGTTTTTT. The rearrangement uses TRBV4-1 and TRBJ2-2; D possibly uses TRBD1 or TRBD2 (5 bases each). Germline CDR1 reads MGHRA; CDR2 reads YSYEKL. This CDR3 spans 15 amino acids. V dropped 5 bases and J dropped 0 bases, with 10 bases sitting between them.

Of note for this clonotype: One base away lies a much larger clone, so this may be a sequencing read error. The rearrangement uses TRBV20-1 and TRBJ2-7; TRBD2 aligns across 7 bases. Germline lookup yields CDR1 DFQATT and CDR2 SNEGSKA (reference sequence). The CDR3 contains 16 residues. CDR3 nucleotide sequence: TGCTGTGCTAGTAGCTATGTGGGGGACTATTCTTACGAGCAGTACTTC. Amino acid sequence: CCASSYVGDYSYEQYF.

Many counts were recorded for this clonotype. The chain has TRBV5-1 and TRBJ2-3; D might be TRBD1 or TRBD2, each matching 5 bases. This CDR3 is 15 amino acids long. Trimming removed 2 bases from V and 1 base from J, with 11 bases in between. Germline assignment: CDR1 SGHRS and CDR2 YFSETQ. The CDR3 reads CASSLGTAGTDTQYF. As DNA, the CDR3 is TGCGCCAGCAGCTTAGGGACGGCGGGCACAGATACGCAGTATTTT.

This clonotype was found many times. The chain combines TRBV24-1 with TRBJ2-2, with D unresolved. This CDR3 has 14 amino acids. CDR1 and CDR2 (germline): KGHDR, SFDVKD. The V and J ends lost 2 bases and 1 base respectively, with 4 bases between them. CDR3: CATSDSENTGELFF. DNA for the CDR3: TGTGCCACCAGTGATTCGGAGAACACCGGGGAGCTGTTTTTT.

This clonotype was counted between two and nine times. The chain recombines TRBV19 with TRBJ1-2, with D possibly being TRBD1 (5 bases). The CDR3 totals 13 residues. Germline CDR1 is LNHDA and CDR2 is SQIVND (reference sequence). V was shortened by 3 bases and J by 4 bases, with 9 bases between the two germline ends. The CDR3 spells CASSIGGTYGYTF. CDR3 bases: TGTGCCAGTAGTATCGGTGGGACCTATGGCTACACCTTC.

The rearrangement joins TRBV12-3 or TRBV12-4 to TRBJ2-7; 7 bases match TRBD2. The CDR3 extends over 14 amino acids. V lost 6 bases, J lost 2 bases, and 7 bases stayed unmatched. The DNA of the CDR3 is TGTGCCAGCAGGGCAGCGGGAACCGCCTACGAGCAGTACTTC. Protein sequence: CASRAAGTAYEQYF.

This clonotype was detected many times. The chain carries TRBV9 and TRBJ1-2; a possible D gene is TRBD1 (5 bases). V was cut by 6 bases and J by 8 bases, with 23 bases left in between. The germline V gene has CDR1 SGDLS and CDR2 YYNGEE. The CDR3 is 15 residues long. The CDR3 loop reads CASKSGLGEGGGYTF. CDR3 bases: TGTGCCAGCAAATCAGGCCTGGGGGAAGGAGGAGGCTACACCTTC.

The genes are TRBV3-1 and TRBJ2-2; possible D gene TRBD1, 6 bases. The CDR3 consists of 14 residues. Germline CDR1 and CDR2: LGHDT and YNNKEL (reference sequence). V shed 0 bases and J shed 6 bases, with 8 bases lying between them. The CDR3 reads CASSQDGTPGELFF. DNA for the CDR3: TGTGCCAGCAGCCAAGACGGGACACCCGGGGAGCTGTTTTTT.